The source of this T cell receptor (beta chain) is a study of cytomegalovirus exposure and HLA in healthy donors (dated by TCRdb to about 2017). About the investigation overall: An earlier analysis of some 620 of the donors reported roughly 300 Gb of sequence data and 95 million to 130 million unique TCR beta sequences obtained from roughly 170 million T cells. An early release that covered around 590 HLA-typed donors contained approximately 300 gigabases of sequencing data and 70 million to 100 million unique TCR sequences. The genetic ancestry cluster associated with self-reported Caucasian donors included over 65% of the 300 to 400 genotyped donors. The study aimed to test whether cataloging public T cell receptors could reveal signatures of past pathogen exposure. The study used immunosequencing to profile the T cell repertoires of under 700 subjects and linked those repertoires to cytomegalovirus serostatus. A separate validation cohort of over 95 different subjects was used in addition to the approximately 670-subject first cohort. To predict cytomegalovirus infection status, the study brought together high-throughput TCR immunosequencing, statistical association of individual TCRs with disease status, and machine learning. A later analysis re-analyzed previously published TCR beta repertoires from 660 or so donors and added high-resolution HLA genotyping to study TCR occurrence patterns. Rather than drawing on any new phenotypic data, the later analysis identified candidate immune exposures from TCR beta sequences and the way those sequences occurred across donors. An earlier analysis of nearly 600 of the donors applied high-throughput TCR beta sequencing to assess whether each TCR beta V gene segment acted as functional or pseudogenic. Donor age, sex, ethnicity and CMV serostatus were compiled together with the repertoire data. Genome-wide SNP genotypes for about 55% of the roughly 670 donors were used in a later genetic analysis, which treated that subset as a discovery cohort. All discovery cohort repertoires had been generated using a single sequencing platform. HLA typing included class I and class II loci at four-digit resolution. The number of donors typed differed by locus, with 629-630 for A, B, C, DRB1 and DQB1, around 560 for DQA1, 600 to 610 for DPA1, and some 450 for DPB1. Several DR-DQ haplotypes were treated as single units for association and clustering because of strong linkage in the cohort. Among 398 genotyped donors of the cohort, an average of about 240,000 unique TCR beta nucleotide sequences were sequenced per donor, roughly 20% of them non-productive. Overall study results and their limits: According to the authors, the approach could potentially be generalized to other disease states and immunological phenotypes. Strong co-occurrence of HLA alleles, especially DR and DQ, made assigning TCR associations to individual alleles difficult. According to a later analysis, TCR association rates differed among HLA loci, with DRB1 alleles showing the most associated TCRs and HLA-C alleles showing the fewest. A later analysis found that most CMV-associated TCR beta chains appeared HLA-restricted, with HLA associations seemingly driven largely by CMV exposure. Because some donors lacked HLA typing at each locus, the association tests relied only on the typed subset. While some public TCRs were present in many individuals, most TCR sequences turned up only very rarely across donors. The study gave a list of 150 to 200 TCR beta chains associated with cytomegalovirus. In a later analysis, HLA-associated TCR beta chains were found to be more clonally expanded and to have lower generation probabilities than equally common non-associated chains. V-gene and J-gene trimming of TCR beta chains was associated with a missense DCLRE1C variant in a later genetic analysis, and the association was replicated in an independent cohort. A cluster of highly shared sequence variants was judged likely to be a technical artifact of the sequencing pipeline. In a later genetic analysis, fewer N-insertions in productive TCRs were reported among donors in an Asian-associated ancestry cluster than the 666-donor mean. In vitro tests confirmed that three of the cytomegalovirus-associated TCR beta chains recognize cytomegalovirus antigens. Because counts were too low, seventeen rarely observed V segments, including chromosome 9 orphons, were excluded from the earlier analysis of 587 of the donors. A further reported finding was that TCR beta sequences accurately predicted the HLA-A and HLA-B alleles for most subjects in the first cohort. Cytomegalovirus status was reported to be diagnosed by the classifier with high specificity and sensitivity in both the original and validation cohorts. Correlated functional status among segregating V segments might reflect linkage disequilibrium, but an unknown experimental factor could not be ruled out. The cohort was sequenced for TCR beta chains only, and without alpha or paired-chain data the features that could be detected were limited. Presence/absence analyses assumed roughly uniform sequencing depth across donors, an assumption that may not hold. According to a later analysis, parvovirus B19, influenza, CMV and Epstein-Barr virus appeared linked to several top co-occurrence clusters. Broadly in line with IMGT annotations, most TCR beta V segments showed up in productive rearrangements about 90% or about 30% of the time in an earlier analysis of 450 to 600 of the donors. Some IMGT-functional V segments, including TRBV6-2 and TRBV6-3, could not be distinguished by the 87-base-pair reads and were therefore excluded. Immune exposure information for the cohort was limited to CMV serostatus. Specific HLA alleles were associated with over 15,000 TCR beta sequences at a false discovery rate of 0.05 in a later analysis.

The cohort consisted of 650 to 700 healthy bone marrow donors. At the time of sampling, all cohort members were nominally healthy, though unrecorded immune exposures were likely present. The donor was CMV seronegative and belonged to the group of under 400 seronegative cohort members. Each donor provided a peripheral blood sample, and peripheral blood mononuclear cells were used for TCR beta sequencing. Genomic DNA extraction from the blood cell samples was performed with the Qiagen DNeasy Blood Extraction Kit. The library was built by means of the immunoSEQ multiplex PCR assay. For the multiplex PCR, a mixture combining 60 forward primers for TCR Vbeta segments and 13 reverse primers for TCR Jbeta segments was used. The CDR3 region of rearranged TCR beta genes was amplified from genomic DNA with a multiplex PCR assay. Amplified TCR beta libraries were sequenced as 87-base-pair reads on the Illumina HiSeq System. Per the original workflow: Across the roughly 670 repertoires, a later analysis counted 80 million or so unique TCR beta chains, approximately 10 million of which were shared by at least two donors. To remove PCR and sequencing errors, raw reads were error-corrected and collapsed into unique sequences using a nearest-neighbor algorithm that merged closely related sequences. V, D and J gene segments were assigned by aligning CDR3 sequences to IMGT reference sequences. For a sequence to be retained, at least a six-nucleotide match to both a V gene segment and a J gene segment was required. A rearrangement was called productive if the CDR3 had no stop codons and remained in frame with V and J, and every other rearrangement was called non-productive. Following IMGT convention, CDR3 was defined as the stretch from the second conserved V-encoded cysteine up to the conserved J-encoded phenylalanine. In an earlier analysis of 500 to 650 of the donors, sequences lacking an unambiguous match to a single V gene segment were excluded. In an earlier analysis of approximately 610 of the donors, V segments were called functional above 56.7% productive rearrangements and were called segregating when the between-donor standard deviation exceeded 5%. A statistical classification framework was built for diagnosing cytomegalovirus status from the catalog of TCR beta chain sequences. A later analysis assigned V and J genes by comparing TCR nucleotide sequences with IMGT/GENE-DB human TR gene sequences. The TCRdist pipeline was used in a later analysis to assign CDR3 sequences and most-parsimonious VDJ recombination scenarios. In a later analysis, every TCR beta chain was defined by the combination of its CDR3 amino acid sequence and its V-gene family, and reads without a unique V-gene family were dropped. A later analysis removed 500 to 650 highly shared, low-generation-probability nucleotide sequences to deal with suspected cross-contamination and a sequencing artifact. A later analysis calculated a clonal expansion index for each public chain from normalized within-repertoire ranks of inferred template counts. A later analysis computed generation probabilities with a VDJ recombination model fitted to out-of-frame rearrangements, and checked the results against IGoR. In a later analysis, hypergeometric tests were used to score TCR-TCR, TCR-HLA and TCR-CMV co-occurrence, with a repertoire-size bias correction applied to TCR pairs. False discovery rates were estimated in a later analysis by permuting HLA or CMV assignments 20 times. In a later analysis, co-occurring TCRs were grouped using DBSCAN, with TCRdist sequence similarity added in when clustering inside HLA-allele-positive subsets. Repertoires with fewer than 30,000 or more than 120,000 public chains were left out of co-occurrence clustering, as were five repertoires with anomalous nucleotide sharing. TCRdb took this table from immuneACCESS and kept in-frame rearrangements with V and J called. Such tables lack part of the clones; where checked against another copy, unresolved V genes explain under half of the gap, and the rest is unexplained. From that table come the V and J calls and clone size; the DNA was used to work out D and trimming. The sample table holds 100,000 to 150,000 clones, of which roughly three quarters were seen once. The ten largest clones represent 0.94% of the sample.

This clone was detected a few times. Its antigen is currently not known. The input lacks base qualities; no much larger clone sits a single base away. The CDR3 runs 14 residues from the cysteine to the phenylalanine. The only DNA kept is the CDR3, 42 bases in frame from the first base. CDR1 and CDR2 (MDHEN, SYDVKM) derive from the germline V gene. Trimming at the junction amounts to 8 bases on V and 2 bases on J, and the germline ends lie 16 bases apart. This sequence originates from a woman aged 55-69 years in good health and CMV-seronegative. Recombination connected TRBV28 to TRBJ2-7, with TRBD1 perhaps the D gene, on 6 matching bases. Source material: PBMCs. The DNA sequence is given as TGTGCCAGCCAATCTGGACAGTCCCCCTACGAGCAGTACTTC. Its translation is CASQSGQSPYEQYF.